This T cell receptor (beta chain) was profiled in a study of blood T cell repertoires in COVID-19. Study in general: Material from acute and convalescent COVID-19 was sourced from the United States, Italy and Spain.

Repertoires were generated with immunoSEQ multiplex PCR, while TCRdb's copy carries only in-frame clones and drops some. The table has around 220,000 clones, more than 75% seen once. The CDR3 consists of 14 residues. The germline V gene encodes CDR1 KGHSH and CDR2 LQKENI. The V segment lost 4 bases and the J segment 10 bases; nucleotides outside the gene matches: 10. Seattle-derived patients entered the study during active infection and were followed longitudinally. This TCR was recovered from an elderly woman with COVID-19, enrolled during active disease. The chain links TRBV18 to TRBJ1-5; 7 positions match TRBD1. Sequenced material: peripheral blood. This chain's CDR3 is CASSLDRANNPQHF. The CDR3 bases are TGTGCCAGCTCACTCGACAGGGCGAATAACCCCCAGCATTTT.